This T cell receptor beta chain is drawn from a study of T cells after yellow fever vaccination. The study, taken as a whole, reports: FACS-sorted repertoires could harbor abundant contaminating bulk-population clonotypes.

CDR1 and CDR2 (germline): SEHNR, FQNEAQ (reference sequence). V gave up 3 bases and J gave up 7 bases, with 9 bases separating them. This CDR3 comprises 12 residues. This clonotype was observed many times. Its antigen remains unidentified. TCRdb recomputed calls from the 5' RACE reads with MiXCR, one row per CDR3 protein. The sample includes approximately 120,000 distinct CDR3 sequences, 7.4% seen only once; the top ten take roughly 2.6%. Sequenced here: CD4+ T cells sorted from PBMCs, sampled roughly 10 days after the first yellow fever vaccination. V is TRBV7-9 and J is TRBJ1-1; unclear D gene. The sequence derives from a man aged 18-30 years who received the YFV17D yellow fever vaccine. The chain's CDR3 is CASSFLGIEAFF. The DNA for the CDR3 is TGTGCCAGCAGCTTTCTCGGCATTGAAGCTTTCTTT. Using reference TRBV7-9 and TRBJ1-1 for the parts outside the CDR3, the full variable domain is DTGVSQNPRHKITKRGQNVTFRCDPISEHNRLYWYRQTLGQGPEFLTYFQNEAQLEKSRLLSDRFSAERPKGSFSTLEIQRTEQGDSAMYLCASSFLGIEAFFGQGTRLTVV.